These T cell receptor beta chains were read from a single sample in a study of beta chain features in type 1 diabetes. Assay used: immunoSEQ multiplex PCR; TCRdb lists only in-frame clones, some missing. The sample includes roughly 230,000 clones, 9% to 10% seen only once; the top ten take about 0.037%. The sample consisted of naive CD4+ T cells from blood. The receptors derive from a young woman in good health. The CDR3 runs from the conserved cysteine through the conserved F or W. Each record gives: D gene, V gene, clone size, J gene, CDR3 protein, CDR3 DNA. D genes are given only for firm matches. Clone size appears in some rows only: once, few, many, or a class for an expanded clone.

d_call: NA; v_call: TRBV10-3; clone_size: once; j_call: TRBJ1-5; cdr3_aa: CAIRGGGNQPQHF; cdr3_nt: TGTGCCATTCGGGGGGGCGGCAATCAGCCCCAGCATTTT
d_call: NA; v_call: TRBV5-1; clone_size: few; j_call: TRBJ2-7; cdr3_aa: CASSFGTTLGESSYEQYF; cdr3_nt: TGCGCCAGCAGCTTCGGGACAACCCTCGGGGAAAGCTCCTACGAGCAGTACTTC
d_call: TRBD1; v_call: TRBV14; clone_size: once; j_call: TRBJ1-1; cdr3_aa: CASSRRTGGRNTEAFF; cdr3_nt: TGTGCCAGCAGTCGGCGGACAGGGGGGAGGAACACTGAAGCTTTCTTT
d_call: NA; v_call: TRBV5-1; clone_size: few; j_call: TRBJ1-1; cdr3_aa: CASSLTGSNTEAFF; cdr3_nt: TGCGCCAGCAGCTTGACAGGCTCGAACACTGAAGCTTTCTTT
d_call: TRBD1; v_call: TRBV7-2; clone_size: few; j_call: TRBJ1-2; cdr3_aa: CASSLAGTGSGYTF; cdr3_nt: TGTGCCAGCAGCTTAGCCGGGACAGGGAGCGGCTACACCTTC
d_call: NA; v_call: TRBV29-1; clone_size: few; j_call: TRBJ1-3; cdr3_aa: CSSSGGPGNTIYF; cdr3_nt: TGCAGCTCGTCCGGGGGGCCTGGAAACACCATATATTTT
d_call: NA; v_call: TRBV5-1; clone_size: few; j_call: TRBJ2-7; cdr3_aa: CASSLAGRDYEQYF; cdr3_nt: TGCGCCAGCAGCTTGGCCGGGAGAGACTACGAGCAGTACTTC
d_call: TRBD2; v_call: TRBV7-9; clone_size: few; j_call: TRBJ2-3; cdr3_aa: CASSSGTSGGFSTDTQYF; cdr3_nt: TGTGCCAGCAGCTCTGGGACTAGCGGGGGGTTTAGCACAGATACGCAGTATTTT
d_call: TRBD1; v_call: TRBV6-6; clone_size: few; j_call: TRBJ1-2; cdr3_aa: CASRIGQGYGYTF; cdr3_nt: TGTGCCAGCAGAATCGGACAGGGCTATGGCTACACCTTC
d_call: TRBD1; v_call: TRBV5-1; clone_size: NA; j_call: TRBJ2-5; cdr3_aa: CASSFGTGKETQYF; cdr3_nt: TGCGCCAGCAGCTTCGGGACAGGGAAGGAGACCCAGTACTTC
d_call: TRBD1; v_call: TRBV29-1; clone_size: few; j_call: TRBJ2-1; cdr3_aa: CSVEPPDRVDEQFF; cdr3_nt: TGCAGCGTTGAACCTCCGGACAGGGTCGATGAGCAGTTCTTC
d_call: TRBD1; v_call: TRBV29-1; clone_size: many; j_call: TRBJ2-1; cdr3_aa: CSVEPGQGTAWQFF; cdr3_nt: TGCAGCGTTGAACCCGGACAGGGGACCGCGTGGCAGTTCTTC
d_call: NA; v_call: TRBV9; clone_size: few; j_call: TRBJ2-1; cdr3_aa: CASSLLGATEQFF; cdr3_nt: TGTGCCAGCAGCCTTCTAGGGGCTACTGAGCAGTTCTTC
d_call: TRBD1; v_call: TRBV18; clone_size: NA; j_call: TRBJ2-3; cdr3_aa: CASSPPGQRKDTQYF; cdr3_nt: TGTGCCAGCTCACCACCGGGACAGAGAAAGGATACGCAGTATTTT
d_call: NA; v_call: TRBV30; clone_size: few; j_call: TRBJ2-2; cdr3_aa: CAWRASNTGELFF; cdr3_nt: TGTGCCTGGAGGGCCTCCAACACCGGGGAGCTGTTTTTT
d_call: NA; v_call: TRBV7-2; clone_size: NA; j_call: TRBJ2-2; cdr3_aa: CASSWRDFTGELFF; cdr3_nt: TGTGCCAGCAGCTGGAGGGACTTCACCGGGGAGCTGTTTTTT
d_call: TRBD2; v_call: TRBV27; clone_size: few; j_call: TRBJ2-1; cdr3_aa: CATTRGAGAYNEQFF; cdr3_nt: TGTGCCACCACACGGGGAGCGGGGGCTTACAATGAGCAGTTCTTC
d_call: TRBD2; v_call: TRBV30; clone_size: NA; j_call: TRBJ2-5; cdr3_aa: CAWSVPSGEGETQYF; cdr3_nt: TGTGCCTGGAGTGTACCTAGCGGGGAGGGAGAGACCCAGTACTTC
d_call: TRBD1; v_call: TRBV5-1; clone_size: NA; j_call: TRBJ2-3; cdr3_aa: CASSFGQDSATQYF; cdr3_nt: TGCGCCAGCAGCTTCGGACAGGACTCAGCTACGCAGTATTTT
d_call: TRBD2; v_call: TRBV11-1; clone_size: few; j_call: TRBJ2-7; cdr3_aa: CASSLGRYYEGTTWEQYF; cdr3_nt: TGTGCCAGCAGCTTAGGGCGGTACTACGAGGGGACTACATGGGAGCAGTACTTC
d_call: NA; v_call: TRBV10-3; clone_size: few; j_call: TRBJ2-7; cdr3_aa: CAISDQRRGPTYEQYF; cdr3_nt: TGTGCCATCAGTGACCAGAGGCGGGGGCCTACCTACGAGCAGTACTTC